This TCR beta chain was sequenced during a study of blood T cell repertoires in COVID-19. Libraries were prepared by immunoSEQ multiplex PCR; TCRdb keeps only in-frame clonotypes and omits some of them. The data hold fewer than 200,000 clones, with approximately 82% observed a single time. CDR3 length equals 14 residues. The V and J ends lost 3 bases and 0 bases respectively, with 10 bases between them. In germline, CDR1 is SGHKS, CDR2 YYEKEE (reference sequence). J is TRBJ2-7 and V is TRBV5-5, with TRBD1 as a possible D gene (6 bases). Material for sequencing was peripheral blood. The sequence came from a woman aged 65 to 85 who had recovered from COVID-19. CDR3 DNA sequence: TGTGCCAGCAGCTCCACAGGGAACTCCTACGAGCAGTACTTC. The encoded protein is CASSSTGNSYEQYF.